The present entry profiles one T cell receptor (beta chain) with its context. The sample belongs to a study of CD8 T cells in Susac syndrome. Germline V lookup: CDR1 SGDLS, CDR2 YYNGEE. V shed 4 bases, J shed 5 bases, and the junction held 8 bases outside the gene matches. The CDR3 sequence is 15 residues long. The RNA input was about 0.5 to 1 ug, and it was reverse transcribed with random hexamers. TCRdb redid the calling of the immunoSEQ multiplex PCR reads with MiXCR, one entry per CDR3 protein. This sample has around 95,000 distinct CDR3 sequences, with 95% found just once. This receptor was obtained from a human donor with Susac syndrome. The J gene is TRBJ2-7, the V gene TRBV9, with 11 bases aligning to TRBD1. Source material: CD8+ T cells from PBMCs. CDR3 amino acids: CASSTWTGGFDEQYF. The CDR3, as DNA: TGTGCCAGCAGCACGTGGACAGGGGGCTTCGACGAGCAGTACTTC.